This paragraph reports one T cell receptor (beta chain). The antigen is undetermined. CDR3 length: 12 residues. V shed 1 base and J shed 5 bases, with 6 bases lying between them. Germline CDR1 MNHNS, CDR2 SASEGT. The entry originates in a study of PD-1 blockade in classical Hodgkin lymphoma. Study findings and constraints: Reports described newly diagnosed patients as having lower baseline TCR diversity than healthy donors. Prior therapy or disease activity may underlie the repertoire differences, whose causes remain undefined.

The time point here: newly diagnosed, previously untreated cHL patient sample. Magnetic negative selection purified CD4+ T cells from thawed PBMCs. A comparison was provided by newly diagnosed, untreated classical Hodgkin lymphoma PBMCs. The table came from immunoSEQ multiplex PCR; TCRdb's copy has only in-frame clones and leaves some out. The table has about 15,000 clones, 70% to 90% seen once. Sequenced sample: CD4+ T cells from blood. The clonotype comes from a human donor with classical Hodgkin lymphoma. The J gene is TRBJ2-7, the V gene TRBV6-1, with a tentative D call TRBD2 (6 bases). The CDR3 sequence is CASSEGRDEQYF. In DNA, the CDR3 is TGTGCCAGCAGTGAAGGGAGGGACGAGCAGTACTTC.